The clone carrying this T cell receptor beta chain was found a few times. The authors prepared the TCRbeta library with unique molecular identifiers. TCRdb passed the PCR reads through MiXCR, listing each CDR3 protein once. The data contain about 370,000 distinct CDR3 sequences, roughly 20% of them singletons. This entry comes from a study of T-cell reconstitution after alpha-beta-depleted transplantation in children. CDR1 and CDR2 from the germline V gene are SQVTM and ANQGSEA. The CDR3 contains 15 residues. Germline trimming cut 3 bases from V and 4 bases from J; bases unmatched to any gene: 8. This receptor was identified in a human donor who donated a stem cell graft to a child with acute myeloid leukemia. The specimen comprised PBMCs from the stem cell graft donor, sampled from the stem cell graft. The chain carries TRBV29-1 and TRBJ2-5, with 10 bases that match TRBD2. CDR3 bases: TGCAGCGTTGAGGGGGGGACTAGCGATCTAGAGACCCAGTACTTC. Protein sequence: CSVEGGTSDLETQYF. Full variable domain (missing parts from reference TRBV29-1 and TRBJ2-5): SAVISQKPSRDICQRGTSLTIQCQVDSQVTMMFWYRQQPGQSLTLIATANQGSEATYESGFVIDKFPISRPNLTFSTLTVSNMSPEDSSIYLCSVEGGTSDLETQYFGPGTRLLVL.